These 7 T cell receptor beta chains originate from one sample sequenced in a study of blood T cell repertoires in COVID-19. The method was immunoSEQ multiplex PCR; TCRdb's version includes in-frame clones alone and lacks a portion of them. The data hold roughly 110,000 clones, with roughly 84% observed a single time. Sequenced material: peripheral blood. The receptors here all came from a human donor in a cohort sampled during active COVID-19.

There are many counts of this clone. The CDR3: CASSLGQGSVYEQYF. CDR3 bases: TGTGCCAGCAGCCTAGGACAGGGGTCCGTCTACGAGCAGTACTTC. The chain employs TRBV5-6 and TRBJ2-7, with TRBD1 identical over 9 bases. The V gene's germline CDR1 is SGHDT and CDR2 YYEEEE. Trimming took 4 bases from V and 3 from J; bases not matched to a gene: 8. The CDR3 extends over 15 amino acids.

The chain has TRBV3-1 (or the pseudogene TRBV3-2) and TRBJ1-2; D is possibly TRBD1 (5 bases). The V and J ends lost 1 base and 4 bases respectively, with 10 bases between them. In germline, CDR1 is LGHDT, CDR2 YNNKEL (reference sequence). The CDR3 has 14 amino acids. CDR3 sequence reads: CASSQAQGAYGYTF. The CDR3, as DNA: TGTGCCAGCAGCCAAGCGCAGGGTGCCTATGGCTACACCTTC.

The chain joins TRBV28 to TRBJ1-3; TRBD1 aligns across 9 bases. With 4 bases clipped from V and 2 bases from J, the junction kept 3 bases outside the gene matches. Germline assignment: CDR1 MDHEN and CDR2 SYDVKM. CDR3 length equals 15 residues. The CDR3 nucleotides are TGTGCCAGCAGTTCCGGGGACAGGGCTGGAAACACCATATATTTT. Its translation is CASSSGDRAGNTIYF.

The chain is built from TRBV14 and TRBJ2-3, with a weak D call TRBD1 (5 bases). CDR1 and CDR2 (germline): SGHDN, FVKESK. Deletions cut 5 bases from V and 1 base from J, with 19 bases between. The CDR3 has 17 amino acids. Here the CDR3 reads CASSETARDVGTDTQYF. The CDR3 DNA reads TGTGCCAGCAGCGAAACGGCCAGGGATGTTGGCACAGATACGCAGTATTTT.

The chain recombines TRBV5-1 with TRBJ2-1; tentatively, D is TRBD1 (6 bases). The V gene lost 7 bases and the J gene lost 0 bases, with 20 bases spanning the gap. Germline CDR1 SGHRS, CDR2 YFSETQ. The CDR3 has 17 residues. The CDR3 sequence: CASRPSLGASSYNEQFF. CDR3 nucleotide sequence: TGCGCCAGCCGCCCCAGCTTGGGGGCCAGCTCCTACAATGAGCAGTTCTTC.

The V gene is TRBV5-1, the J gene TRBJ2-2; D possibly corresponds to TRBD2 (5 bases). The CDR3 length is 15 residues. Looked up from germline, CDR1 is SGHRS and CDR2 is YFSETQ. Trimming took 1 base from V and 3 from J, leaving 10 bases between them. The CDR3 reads CASSLNLADTGELFF. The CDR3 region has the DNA TGCGCCAGCAGCTTGAACCTAGCCGACACCGGGGAGCTGTTTTTT. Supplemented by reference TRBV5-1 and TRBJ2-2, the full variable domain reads KAGVTQTPRYLIKTRGQQVTLSCSPISGHRSVSWYQQTPGQGLQFLFEYFSETQRNKGNFPGRFSGRQFSNSRSEMNVSTLELGDSALYLCASSLNLADTGELFFGEGSRLTVL.

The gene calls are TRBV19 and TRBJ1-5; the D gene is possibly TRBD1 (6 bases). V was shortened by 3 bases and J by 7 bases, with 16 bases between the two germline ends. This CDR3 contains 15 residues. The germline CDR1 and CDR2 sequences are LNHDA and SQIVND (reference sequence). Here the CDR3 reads CASSITDRVGQPQHF. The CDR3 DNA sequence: TGTGCCAGTAGTATTACGGACAGAGTGGGGCAGCCCCAGCATTTT.